This T cell receptor (beta chain) was sequenced for a study of blood T cells in healthy people across ages. Points on this clonotype: Its antigen is unknown.

The authors ran a second PCR of 7 to 11 cycles using a sample-barcoded 5' primer and a J-beta primer mix. TCRdb re-derived calls from the 5' RACE reads in MiXCR, one entry per CDR3 protein. Here the sample spans 1.6 million or so distinct CDR3 sequences, about 32% being singletons. General study findings and limits: The recorded TCR beta diversity per million T cells decreased in a roughly linear manner with age.

The V gene lost 2 bases and the J gene lost 1 base, with 15 bases spanning the gap. Per germline, CDR1 ENHRY and CDR2 SYGVKD. The CDR3 has 17 residues. Sequenced sample: blood. The V gene is TRBV10-3, the J gene TRBJ2-1; possible D gene TRBD2, 6 bases. The receptor's source is a woman between 25 and 40 years old in good health. CDR3 sequence reads: CAISERGGEGSYNEQFF. The CDR3 DNA reads as TGTGCCATCAGTGAGCGCGGAGGGGAAGGTTCCTACAATGAGCAGTTCTTC.